These 15 T cell receptor beta chains were sequenced from one sample in a study of blood T cell repertoires in COVID-19. Profiling relied on immunoSEQ multiplex PCR, and the TCRdb table lists in-frame clones only, not all of them. The sample lists about 110,000 clones; roughly 80% were seen once. Source material: peripheral blood. These receptors all come from a woman in her 70s with acute or convalescent COVID-19.

This clone has more than one count but fewer than ten. The chain couples TRBV7-2 to TRBJ2-7; 8 bases map to TRBD1. Germline V gene lookup returns CDR1 SGHTA and CDR2 FQGNSA. With V trimmed by 2 bases and J by 7 bases, 10 bases remained unmatched. The CDR3 length is 15 residues. For the CDR3, the DNA is TGTGCCAGCAGCTTATCCGCAGGGGGCTTGGAAGAGCAGTACTTC. This encodes CASSLSAGGLEEQYF.

This clone occurred a few times. The CDR3 DNA follows: TGTGCCAGCAGCTTAGGGACAGGGGGACCGATTAATGAAAAACTGTTTTTT. Translation gives CASSLGTGGPINEKLFF. The chain combines TRBV7-9 with TRBJ1-4, with 10 bases matching TRBD1. CDR3 length: 17 amino acids. In germline, CDR1 is SEHNR, CDR2 FQNEAQ (reference sequence). V lost 1 base, J lost 4 bases, and 6 bases stayed unmatched.

The J gene is TRBJ2-5, the V gene TRBV7-6, with D possibly TRBD2 on 5 matching bases. The CDR3 has 17 residues. V gave up 5 bases and J gave up 2 bases, with 21 bases separating them. Germline assignment: CDR1 SGHVS and CDR2 FNYEAQ. The CDR3 loop reads CASSSRSRDYGQETQYF. In DNA, the CDR3 is TGTGCCAGCAGCAGCCGGTCGAGGGATTACGGTCAAGAGACCCAGTACTTC.

V and J are TRBV9 and TRBJ2-5; 7 bases align to TRBD1. This CDR3 contains 16 residues. V lost 0 bases, J lost 0 bases, and 5 bases stayed unmatched. In germline, CDR1 is SGDLS, CDR2 YYNGEE. CDR3 nucleotide sequence: TGTGCCAGCAGCGTAGAAGAGGGGGCGGACCAAGAGACCCAGTACTTC. It encodes CASSVEEGADQETQYF.

CDR3 amino acids: CASSVRGGLETQYF. DNA of the CDR3: TGTGCCAGCAGTGTACGGGGGGGCCTAGAGACCCAGTACTTC. This chain connects TRBV2 to TRBJ2-5, with TRBD2 identical over 8 bases. Germline V lookup: CDR1 SNHLY, CDR2 FYNNEI. V gave up 4 bases and J gave up 4 bases; unmatched junction bases: 5. The CDR3 contains 14 residues.

This chain links TRBV18 with TRBJ1-1, with 7 bases lining up with TRBD1. CDR3 length equals 16 residues. With 3 bases clipped from V and 1 base from J, the junction kept 8 bases outside the gene matches. The germline V gene has CDR1 KGHSH and CDR2 LQKENI. The CDR3, as DNA: TGTGCCAGCTCACCTAGACAGGGCTCTAGGAACACTGAAGCTTTCTTT. Protein sequence: CASSPRQGSRNTEAFF.

The chain carries TRBV3-1 (or the pseudogene TRBV3-2) and TRBJ2-3; 7 bases are a match to TRBD1. Germline V gene lookup returns CDR1 LGHDT and CDR2 YNNKEL (reference sequence). This CDR3 has 13 amino acids. The V segment lost 5 bases and the J segment 9 bases; nucleotides outside the gene matches: 8. CDR3 coding DNA: TGTGCCAGCAGCGGGGGACAGCCGCTAACGCAGTATTTT. It specifies CASSGGQPLTQYF.

This chain uses TRBV2 with TRBJ2-1, with TRBD1 as a possible D gene (5 bases). The ends were cut back, 6 bases at V and 5 bases at J, with 8 bases in the middle. Germline V gene data show CDR1 as SNHLY and CDR2 as FYNNEI. This CDR3 is built from 12 residues. Here the CDR3 DNA reads TGTGCCAGCAGGGCAGGGAACAATGAGCAGTTCTTC. Its translation: CASRAGNNEQFF.

The rearrangement links TRBV20-1 to TRBJ2-1; TRBD1 aligns across 8 bases. The CDR3 sequence is 14 residues long. The junction had 5 bases not matched to a gene; V was cut back by 4 bases and J by 3 bases. From germline, CDR1 is DFQATT and CDR2 SNEGSKA (reference sequence). Here the CDR3 DNA reads TGCAGTGCTATTGACAGGGGTGACTACAATGAGCAGTTCTTC. Amino acid sequence: CSAIDRGDYNEQFF.

V usage is TRBV4-1 and J usage is TRBJ1-4; 9 bases are a match to TRBD1. Germline trimming cut 4 bases from V and 7 bases from J; bases unmatched to any gene: 7. Germline V gives CDR1 MGHRA, CDR2 YSYEKL. The CDR3 totals 15 residues. Here the CDR3 reads CASSRTGGAFEKLFF. The CDR3 nucleotides are TGCGCCAGCAGCCGAACAGGGGGCGCGTTTGAAAAACTGTTTTTT.

The chain uses TRBV30 and TRBJ2-2; D may be TRBD2 (5 bases). Germline loops: CDR1 GTSNPN, CDR2 SVGIG (reference sequence). There are 14 residues in the CDR3. V lost 3 bases to trimming and J lost 7 bases, with 15 bases between them. The CDR3 sequence is CAWRPGPRGGELFF. CDR3 coding DNA: TGTGCCTGGAGGCCTGGGCCTCGGGGCGGGGAGCTGTTTTTT.

The rearrangement joins TRBV5-4 to TRBJ1-3; 9 bases are a match to TRBD1. With 1 base clipped from V and 4 bases from J, the junction kept 0 bases outside the gene matches. Germline V gene data show CDR1 as SGHNT and CDR2 as YYREEE (reference sequence). This CDR3 region has 14 residues. The CDR3 reads CASSLTGGGNTIYF. Here the CDR3 DNA reads TGTGCCAGCAGCTTGACAGGGGGCGGAAACACCATATATTTT.

The chain is built from TRBV6-5 and TRBJ1-2, with D maybe TRBD1 (6 bases). The CDR3 is 15 residues long. Trimming took off 5 bases at V and 9 bases at J, with 22 bases between the two ends. Per the germline V gene, CDR1 is MNHEY and CDR2 is SVGAGI. CDR3 residues: CASSTPSGGARSYTF. The CDR3, as DNA: TGTGCCAGCAGTACCCCGTCCGGGGGGGCGCGTAGCTACACCTTC.

The chain has TRBV29-1 and TRBJ2-5, with D uncertain. Deletions cut 6 bases from V and 5 bases from J, with 10 bases between. This CDR3 has 11 residues. Germline-derived CDR1 and CDR2 are SQVTM and ANQGSEA. The CDR3 reads CSVNVGETQYF. In DNA, the CDR3 is TGCAGCGTAAATGTCGGGGAGACCCAGTACTTC.

In its sample, this clone was seen once. The chain employs TRBV3-1 (or the pseudogene TRBV3-2) and TRBJ1-2; 7 nucleotides agree with TRBD1. CDR3 length: 17 residues. The ends lost 4 bases at V and 2 bases at J; junction bases unmatched: 13. Per germline, CDR1 LGHDT and CDR2 YNNKEL (reference sequence). The DNA of the CDR3 is TGTGCCAGCAGCCCCAAGGAGGGGGCCTTCGACAACTATGGCTACACCTTC. Protein product: CASSPKEGAFDNYGYTF.